This T cell receptor (beta chain) was sequenced for a study of blood T cell repertoires in COVID-19. Study details: Some COVID-19 samples were acute and others convalescent; all came from the United States, Italy and Spain. Sample material is recorded as cDNA or gDNA derived from T cells, B-cell-depleted T cells, or PBMCs.

In the original processing: The assay estimated nucleated cells by amplifying reference gene primers. The data were produced by immunoSEQ multiplex PCR, yet TCRdb's version contains in-frame clones alone and is incomplete. The D gene and trimming were derived from the DNA, and the V and J assignments and clone size from that table. The data hold about 300,000 clones, with 89% observed a single time. In Seattle, patients joined the study during active infection and were tracked longitudinally. Germline CDR1 reads SGHTS; CDR2 reads YDEGEE. The CDR3 contains 18 residues. With V trimmed by 4 bases and J by 3 bases, 14 bases remained unmatched.

The J gene is TRBJ2-7, the V gene TRBV5-8; 12 bases are a match to TRBD1. The sequenced sample consisted of peripheral blood. This clonotype was sampled from a woman younger than 45 with COVID-19, enrolled during active disease. The CDR3 DNA follows: TGTGCCAGCAGCCGACGCCGAACCGGGACAGGGGGCTTCTACGAGCAGTACGTC. It specifies CASSRRRTGTGGFYEQYV.